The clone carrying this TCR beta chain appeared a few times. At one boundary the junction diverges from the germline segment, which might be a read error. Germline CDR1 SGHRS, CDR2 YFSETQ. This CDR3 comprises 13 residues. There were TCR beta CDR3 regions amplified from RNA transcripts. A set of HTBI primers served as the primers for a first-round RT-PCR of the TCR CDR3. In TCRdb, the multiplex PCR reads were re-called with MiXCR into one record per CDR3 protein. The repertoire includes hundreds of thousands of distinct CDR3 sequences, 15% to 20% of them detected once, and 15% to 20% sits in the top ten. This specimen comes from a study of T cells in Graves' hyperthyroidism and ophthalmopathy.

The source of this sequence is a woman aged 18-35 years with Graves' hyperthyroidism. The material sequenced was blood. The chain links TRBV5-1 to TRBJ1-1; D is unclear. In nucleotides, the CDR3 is TGCGCCAGCAGCTTGCTCCAGTCCACTGGAGCTTTCTTT. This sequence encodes CASSLLQSTGAFF.